This entry describes one TCR beta chain. CDR1 SQVTM and CDR2 ANQGSEA come from the germline V gene. The J segment lost 1 base and the V segment lost 6 bases, leaving 5 bases of the junction unmatched. CDR3 length equals 14 residues. This sample is part of a study of blood T cell repertoires in COVID-19. Study overall: Samples representing acute and convalescent COVID-19 were sourced from the United States, Italy and Spain. The analysed material was cDNA or gDNA that came from T cells, B-cell-depleted T cells, or PBMCs.

Under the authors' procedure: Scientists estimated how many nucleated cells there were by amplifying reference gene primers. Assay: immunoSEQ multiplex PCR; the TCRdb copy retains only in-frame clones and omits some. V and J calls and clone size follow that table, whereas D and trimming were derived from the DNA. The sample includes a few hundred thousand clones, approximately 89% of them seen just once. This TCR was sampled from a woman aged 25 to 39 with COVID-19, enrolled during active disease. Sequencing was performed on peripheral blood. This chain uses TRBV29-1 with TRBJ2-3, with 9 bases lining up with TRBD1. CDR3 in amino acids: CSVKDRGRTDTQYF. The DNA of the CDR3 is TGCAGCGTCAAGGACAGGGGACGCACAGATACGCAGTATTTT.